A selection of T cell receptor beta chains follows, all from one sample in a study of shared clonotypes between healthy human individuals. Here immunoSEQ multiplex PCR was the method, and the copy in TCRdb shows in-frame clones only, minus some. The profile shows roughly 2.5 million clones, approximately 90% of them singletons. Specimen: naive CD4+ T cells sorted from blood. The receptor set was obtained from a man younger than 30 in good health. Both conserved end residues are part of each CDR3. The order of the fields is clone size, CDR3 length, V gene, J gene, D gene, CDR3 protein, CDR3 DNA. The D gene is left open where the match is weak. A clone size is listed for some rows: how often the clone was seen (once, few, many), or a class if it is expanded.

NA	14	TRBV6-6	TRBJ2-7	NA	CASSYSSVSYEQYF	TGTGCCAGCAGTTACTCGTCAGTATCCTACGAGCAGTACTTC
NA	14	TRBV6-5	TRBJ2-7	NA	CASSYRGGPYEQYF	TGTGCCAGCAGTTACAGGGGGGGCCCCTACGAGCAGTACTTC
NA	14	TRBV5-5	TRBJ1-5	NA	CASSLKGSGQPQHF	TGTGCCAGCAGCTTGAAGGGTTCTGGGCAGCCCCAGCATTTT
NA	13	TRBV6-1	TRBJ2-1	NA	CASRPQGYNEQFF	TGTGCCAGCAGGCCCCAGGGATACAATGAGCAGTTCTTC
NA	13	TRBV11-3	TRBJ2-1	NA	CASSLDNGGLQFF	TGTGCCAGCAGCTTAGACAACGGAGGTTTGCAGTTCTTC
few	12	TRBV7-9	TRBJ2-7	TRBD1	CASSRDRTEQYF	TGTGCCAGCAGCCGGGACAGGACCGAGCAGTACTTC
once	15	TRBV5-4	TRBJ2-3	NA	CASSLAAASTDTQYF	TGTGCCAGCAGCTTGGCGGCGGCTAGCACAGATACGCAGTATTTT
NA	13	TRBV11-2	TRBJ2-5	TRBD2	CASRPTSGGRRHF	TGTGCCAGCAGGCCGACTAGCGGGGGTCGTCGGCACTTC
NA	15	TRBV18	TRBJ2-7	NA	CASSLGQESSYEQYF	TGTGCCAGCTCACTGGGACAAGAGTCCTCCTACGAGCAGTACTTC
NA	17	TRBV28	TRBJ1-5	NA	CASSLPPTVPSNQPQHF	TGTGCCAGCAGTTTACCCCCGACAGTACCCAGCAATCAGCCCCAGCATTTT
NA	14	TRBV6-6	TRBJ1-6	NA	CASSRTDDNSPLHF	TGTGCCAGCAGTCGGACAGACGATAATTCACCCCTCCACTTT
once	12	TRBV28	TRBJ1-4	TRBD1	CAAGTGLEKLFF	TGTGCCGCCGGGACAGGGCTTGAAAAACTGTTTTTT
NA	17	TRBV25-1	TRBJ2-5	NA	CASSEEGSGRYQETQYF	TGTGCCAGCAGTGAAGAGGGTAGCGGACGGTACCAAGAGACCCAGTACTTC
NA	17	TRBV4-1	TRBJ2-1	NA	CASSHWGRGSSYNEQFF	TGCGCCAGCAGCCATTGGGGCCGGGGCAGCTCCTACAATGAGCAGTTCTTC
NA	13	TRBV4-1	TRBJ1-2	NA	CASSQDFIDGYTF	TGCGCCAGCAGCCAAGATTTCATAGATGGCTACACCTTC
NA	14	TRBV28	TRBJ1-4	TRBD1	CASSTGTEAWKLFF	TGTGCCAGCAGTACCGGGACAGAGGCCTGGAAACTGTTTTTT
NA	14	TRBV7-2	TRBJ2-5	NA	CASSLEPGWRYQYF	TGTGCCAGCAGCTTAGAGCCAGGTTGGAGGTACCAGTACTTC
NA	14	TRBV10-3	TRBJ1-6	NA	CAIRTQGGNSPLHF	TGTGCCATCAGAACCCAGGGTGGTAATTCACCCCTCCACTTT
NA	17	TRBV7-2	TRBJ2-2	NA	CASSPEGGRANTGELFF	TGTGCCAGCAGCCCCGAGGGGGGGAGGGCGAACACCGGGGAGCTGTTTTTT
NA	14	TRBV5-1	TRBJ2-5	NA	CASGTGFPQETQYF	TGCGCCAGCGGAACAGGGTTCCCCCAAGAGACCCAGTACTTC
NA	15	TRBV7-9	TRBJ2-7	TRBD1	CASSPGQGFSYEQYF	TGTGCCAGCAGCCCCGGACAGGGGTTCTCCTACGAGCAGTACTTC
NA	13	TRBV5-6	TRBJ2-7	NA	CASSLRAAYEQYF	TGTGCCAGCAGCTTGCGGGCAGCCTACGAGCAGTACTTC
NA	16	TRBV5-1	TRBJ2-2	TRBD1	CASSLVQGANTGELFF	TGCGCCAGCAGCTTGGTACAGGGGGCGAACACCGGGGAGCTGTTTTTT
NA	15	TRBV19	TRBJ2-7	NA	CASSIATGLSYEQYF	TGTGCCAGTAGTATAGCTACAGGGCTTTCCTACGAGCAGTACTTC
NA	13	TRBV6-1	TRBJ2-3	TRBD2	CATTLAGTDTQYF	TGTGCCACCACGCTAGCGGGCACAGATACGCAGTATTTT
once	15	TRBV7-9	TRBJ2-5	TRBD2	CASSFLAGLKETQYF	TGTGCCAGCAGCTTCCTAGCGGGTCTTAAAGAGACCCAGTACTTC
NA	14	TRBV2	TRBJ2-1	NA	CASRVDIQANEQFF	TGTGCCAGCAGGGTAGATATCCAAGCCAATGAGCAGTTCTTC
NA	13	TRBV4-3	TRBJ2-2	NA	CASSRVVWGELFF	TGCGCCAGCAGCCGAGTGGTTTGGGGGGAGCTGTTTTTT
NA	16	TRBV7-2	TRBJ2-6	TRBD1	CASSLVGGFGANVLTF	TGTGCCAGCAGCTTAGTAGGGGGCTTCGGGGCCAACGTCCTGACTTTC
NA	14	TRBV21-1	TRBJ2-5	NA	CASSNRPLRLPQYF	TGTGCCAGCAGCAATAGACCACTCCGGTTACCCCAGTACTTC
NA	16	TRBV27	TRBJ2-1	TRBD1	CASSTGGQGARNEQFF	TGTGCCAGCAGTACCGGGGGACAGGGGGCGCGGAATGAGCAGTTCTTC
once	19	TRBV19	TRBJ1-4	NA	CASSRKGLQGYGTNEKLFF	TGTGCCAGTAGTAGAAAGGGATTACAGGGCTACGGAACTAATGAAAAACTGTTTTTT
NA	16	TRBV10-3	TRBJ2-3	TRBD2	CAISAVAGGRTDTQYF	TGTGCCATCAGTGCGGTAGCGGGGGGTCGCACAGATACGCAGTATTTT
once	16	TRBV7-9	TRBJ2-2	TRBD1	CASSGSGTGVPGELFF	TGTGCCAGCAGCGGATCCGGGACAGGGGTACCCGGGGAGCTGTTTTTT
NA	15	TRBV2	TRBJ2-2	NA	CASSGVAADTGELFF	TGTGCCAGCAGTGGGGTAGCGGCGGACACCGGGGAGCTGTTTTTT
NA	14	TRBV6-6	TRBJ1-1	NA	CASSRTGLNNEAFF	TGTGCCAGCAGTCGTACAGGGTTAAACAATGAAGCTTTCTTT
NA	18	TRBV5-6	TRBJ2-1	NA	CASSGAFGEKGDYNEQFF	TGTGCCAGCAGCGGTGCATTCGGGGAAAAAGGGGACTACAATGAGCAGTTCTTC
NA	16	TRBV12-5	TRBJ1-2	TRBD1	CASGLRGTVTNYGYTF	TGTGCTAGTGGTTTACGGGGGACAGTAACTAACTATGGCTACACCTTC
NA	16	TRBV11-2	TRBJ2-7	NA	CASSLGWSGIDYEQYF	TGTGCCAGCAGCTTAGGGTGGTCGGGCATCGATTACGAGCAGTACTTC
NA	16	TRBV15	TRBJ2-2	NA	CATSWGVSANTGELFF	TGTGCCACCAGCTGGGGAGTCTCAGCGAACACCGGGGAGCTGTTTTTT
NA	13	TRBV5-4	TRBJ1-1	TRBD1	CASSSGQVIEAFF	TGTGCCAGCAGCTCCGGACAGGTTATAGAAGCTTTCTTT
NA	12	TRBV10-3	TRBJ1-2	NA	CAISGQQYGYTF	TGTGCCATCAGCGGACAGCAATATGGCTACACCTTC
NA	15	TRBV18	TRBJ1-4	NA	CASSLSQATNEKLFF	TGTGCCAGCTCACTCAGTCAGGCAACTAATGAAAAACTGTTTTTT
NA	14	TRBV11-2	TRBJ1-4	NA	CASSLGGVGEKLFF	TGTGCCAGCAGCTTAGGGGGCGTCGGTGAAAAACTGTTTTTT
NA	16	TRBV7-9	TRBJ2-1	NA	CASSLAGGGLYNEQFF	TGTGCCAGCAGCTTAGCGGGGGGTGGCCTCTACAATGAGCAGTTCTTC
NA	15	TRBV15	TRBJ2-3	TRBD1	CATSQRQGTSDTQYF	TGTGCCACCAGCCAGAGACAGGGGACCTCAGATACGCAGTATTTT
once	16	TRBV5-4	TRBJ2-1	NA	CASRPTDRIPYNEQFF	TGTGCCAGCAGACCGACCGACAGGATCCCCTACAATGAGCAGTTCTTC
NA	13	TRBV5-1	TRBJ1-2	TRBD1	CASSFEGAGGYTF	TGCGCCAGCAGCTTTGAGGGGGCTGGTGGCTACACCTTC
NA	14	TRBV5-1	TRBJ2-7	NA	CASSLSAVTYEQYF	TGCGCCAGCAGCTTGAGCGCCGTTACCTACGAGCAGTACTTC
NA	15	TRBV7-6	TRBJ2-5	TRBD2	CASSGRLAGIETQYF	TGTGCCAGCAGCGGACGACTAGCGGGAATAGAGACCCAGTACTTC
NA	17	TRBV4-1	TRBJ1-2	NA	CASSQDLRDTYNYGYTF	TGCGCCAGCAGCCAAGATCTAAGGGACACATATAACTATGGCTACACCTTC
NA	15	TRBV28	TRBJ1-5	TRBD1	CASSLGQGGGQPQHF	TGTGCCAGCAGTTTGGGACAGGGAGGGGGTCAGCCCCAGCATTTT
NA	14	TRBV5-8	TRBJ1-3	NA	CASSLDRAGNTIYF	TGTGCCAGCAGCTTGGACAGGGCTGGAAACACCATATATTTT
NA	15	TRBV18	TRBJ2-1	NA	CASSPRGNSYNEQFF	TGTGCCAGCTCACCCCGGGGGAATTCCTACAATGAGCAGTTCTTC
NA	14	TRBV6-5	TRBJ1-1	NA	CASRMLGVNTEAFF	TGTGCCAGCAGGATGTTGGGGGTGAACACTGAAGCTTTCTTT